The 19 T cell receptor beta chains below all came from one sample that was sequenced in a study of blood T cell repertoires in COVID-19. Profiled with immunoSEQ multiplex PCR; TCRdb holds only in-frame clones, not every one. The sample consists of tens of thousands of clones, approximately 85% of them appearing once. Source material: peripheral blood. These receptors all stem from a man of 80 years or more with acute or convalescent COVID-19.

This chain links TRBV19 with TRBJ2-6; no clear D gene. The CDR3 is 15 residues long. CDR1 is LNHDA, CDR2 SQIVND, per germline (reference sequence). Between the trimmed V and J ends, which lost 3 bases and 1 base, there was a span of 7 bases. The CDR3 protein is CASSMRSSGANVLTF. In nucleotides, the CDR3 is TGTGCCAGTAGTATGAGGTCGTCTGGGGCCAACGTCCTGACTTTC. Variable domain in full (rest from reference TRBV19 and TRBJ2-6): DGGITQSPKYLFRKEGQNVTLSCEQNLNHDAMYWYRQDPGQGLRLIYYSQIVNDFQKGDIAEGYSVSREKKESFPLTVTSAQKNPTAFYLCASSMRSSGANVLTFGAGSRLTVL.

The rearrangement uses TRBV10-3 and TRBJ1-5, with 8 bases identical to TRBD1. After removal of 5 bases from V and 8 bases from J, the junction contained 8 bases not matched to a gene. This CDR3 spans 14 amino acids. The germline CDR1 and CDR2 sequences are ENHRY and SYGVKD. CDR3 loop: CAISKDRESEPQHF. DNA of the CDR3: TGTGCCATCAGTAAGGACAGGGAGAGCGAGCCCCAGCATTTT.

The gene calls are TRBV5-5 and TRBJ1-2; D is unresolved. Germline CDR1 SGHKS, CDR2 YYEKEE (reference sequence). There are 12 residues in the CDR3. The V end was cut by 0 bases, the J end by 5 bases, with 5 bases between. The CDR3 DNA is TGTGCCAGCAGCTTGGATCCTTATGGCTACACCTTC. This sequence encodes CASSLDPYGYTF.

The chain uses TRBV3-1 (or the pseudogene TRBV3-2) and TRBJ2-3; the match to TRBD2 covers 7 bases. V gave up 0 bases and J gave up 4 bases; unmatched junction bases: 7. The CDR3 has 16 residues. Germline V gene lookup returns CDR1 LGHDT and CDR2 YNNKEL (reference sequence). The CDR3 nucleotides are TGTGCCAGCAGCCAAGAGGGCGGGAGAGTACCAGATACGCAGTATTTT. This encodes CASSQEGGRVPDTQYF.

CDR3 protein: CASSLASETEAFF. For the CDR3, the DNA is TGCGCCAGCAGCTTGGCCTCGGAGACTGAAGCTTTCTTT. The chain links TRBV5-1 to TRBJ1-1; D ambiguous. V lost 0 bases to trimming and J lost 5 bases, with 8 bases between them. The CDR3 loop spans 13 amino acids. CDR1 SGHRS and CDR2 YFSETQ come from the germline V gene. The full variable domain, in which reference TRBV5-1 and TRBJ1-1 provide the parts outside the CDR3, is KAGVTQTPRYLIKTRGQQVTLSCSPISGHRSVSWYQQTPGQGLQFLFEYFSETQRNKGNFPGRFSGRQFSNSRSEMNVSTLELGDSALYLCASSLASETEAFFGQGTRLTVV.

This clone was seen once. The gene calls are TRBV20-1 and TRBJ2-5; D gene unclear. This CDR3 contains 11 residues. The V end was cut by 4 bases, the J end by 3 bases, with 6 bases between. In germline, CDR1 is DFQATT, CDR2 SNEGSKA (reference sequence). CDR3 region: CSATPEETQYF. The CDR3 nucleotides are TGCAGTGCTACCCCGGAAGAGACCCAGTACTTC.

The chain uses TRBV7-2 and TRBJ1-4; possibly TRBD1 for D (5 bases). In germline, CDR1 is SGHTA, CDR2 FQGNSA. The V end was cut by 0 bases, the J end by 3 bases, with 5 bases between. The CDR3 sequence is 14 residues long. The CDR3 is CASSLAGANEKLFF. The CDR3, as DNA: TGTGCCAGCAGCTTAGCAGGGGCTAATGAAAAACTGTTTTTT. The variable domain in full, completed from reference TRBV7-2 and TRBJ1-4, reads GAGVSQSPSNKVTEKGKDVELRCDPISGHTALYWYRQSLGQGLEFLIYFQGNSAPDKSGLPSDRFSAERTGGSVSTLTIQRTQQEDSAVYLCASSLAGANEKLFFGSGTQLSVL.

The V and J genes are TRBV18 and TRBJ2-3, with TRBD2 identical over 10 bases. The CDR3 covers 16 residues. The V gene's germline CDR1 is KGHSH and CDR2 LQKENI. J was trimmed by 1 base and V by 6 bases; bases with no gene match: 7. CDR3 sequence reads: CASSLRTSGGTDTQYF. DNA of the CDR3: TGTGCCAGCTCCCTGCGGACTAGCGGCGGCACAGATACGCAGTATTTT.

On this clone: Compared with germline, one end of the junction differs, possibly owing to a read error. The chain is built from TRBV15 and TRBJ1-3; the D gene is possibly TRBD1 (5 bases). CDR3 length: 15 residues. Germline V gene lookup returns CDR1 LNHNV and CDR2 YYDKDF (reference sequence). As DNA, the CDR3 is TGTGCCACCAGCGGTACAGGTCCCGGGGGAAGCACCATATATTTT. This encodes CATSGTGPGGSTIYF.

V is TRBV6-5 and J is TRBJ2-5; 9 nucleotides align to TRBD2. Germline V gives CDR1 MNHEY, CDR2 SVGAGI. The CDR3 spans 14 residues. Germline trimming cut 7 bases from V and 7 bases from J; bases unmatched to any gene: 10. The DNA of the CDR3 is TGTGCCAGCACTAGCGGGACTAGAGAGGGGACCCAGTACTTC. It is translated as CASTSGTREGTQYF.

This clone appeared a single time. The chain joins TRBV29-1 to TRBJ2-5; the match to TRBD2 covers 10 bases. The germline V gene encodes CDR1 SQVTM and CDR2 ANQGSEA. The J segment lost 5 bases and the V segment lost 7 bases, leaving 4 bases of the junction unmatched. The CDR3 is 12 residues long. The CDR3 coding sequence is TGCAGCGGGCTAGCGGGAGATGAGACCCAGTACTTC. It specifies CSGLAGDETQYF.

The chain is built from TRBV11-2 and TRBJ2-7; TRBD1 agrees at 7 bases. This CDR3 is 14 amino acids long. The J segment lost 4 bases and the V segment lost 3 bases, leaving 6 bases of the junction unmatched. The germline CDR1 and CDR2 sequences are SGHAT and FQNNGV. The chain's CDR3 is CASSLGQFGYEQYF. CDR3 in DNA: TGTGCCAGCAGCTTGGGACAGTTCGGTTACGAGCAGTACTTC.

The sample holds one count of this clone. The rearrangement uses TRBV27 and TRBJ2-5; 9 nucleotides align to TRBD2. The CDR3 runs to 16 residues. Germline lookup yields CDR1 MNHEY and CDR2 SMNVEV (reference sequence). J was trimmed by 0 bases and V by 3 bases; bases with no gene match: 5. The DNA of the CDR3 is TGTGCCAGCAGTTTCGCTAGCGGGACGTACCAAGAGACCCAGTACTTC. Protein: CASSFASGTYQETQYF.

The CDR3 coding sequence is TGTGCCAGCAGCCCTCAGTCTGGGGCGGGGGAGCAGTACTTC. Translating gives CASSPQSGAGEQYF. The chain recombines TRBV11-2 with TRBJ2-7, with D perhaps matching TRBD2 (6 bases). Trimming took 5 bases from V and 7 from J, leaving 18 bases between them. Germline values: CDR1 SGHAT, CDR2 FQNNGV. The CDR3 has 14 residues.

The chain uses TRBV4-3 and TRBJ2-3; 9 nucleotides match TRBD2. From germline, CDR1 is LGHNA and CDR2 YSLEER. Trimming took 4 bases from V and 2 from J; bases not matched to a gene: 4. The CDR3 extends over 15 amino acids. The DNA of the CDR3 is TGCGCCAGCAGCCCGCGGGGGGGAAACACAGATACGCAGTATTTT. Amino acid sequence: CASSPRGGNTDTQYF.

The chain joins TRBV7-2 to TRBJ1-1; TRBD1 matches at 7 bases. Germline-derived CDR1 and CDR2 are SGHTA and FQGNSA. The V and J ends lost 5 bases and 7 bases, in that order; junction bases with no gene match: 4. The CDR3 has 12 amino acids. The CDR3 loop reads CASSTDRVEAFF. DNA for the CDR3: TGTGCCAGCAGCACCGACAGGGTTGAAGCTTTCTTT.

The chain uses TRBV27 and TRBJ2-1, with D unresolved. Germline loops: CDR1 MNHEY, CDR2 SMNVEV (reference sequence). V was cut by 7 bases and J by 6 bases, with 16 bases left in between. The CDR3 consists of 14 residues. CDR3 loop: CASNTLAPLNEQFF. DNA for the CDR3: TGTGCCAGCAATACCTTGGCCCCCCTCAATGAGCAGTTCTTC.

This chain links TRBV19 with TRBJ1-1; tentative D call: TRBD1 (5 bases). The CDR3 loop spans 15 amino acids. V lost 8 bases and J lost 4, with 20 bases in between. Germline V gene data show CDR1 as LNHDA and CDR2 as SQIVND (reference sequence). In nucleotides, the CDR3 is TGTGCCAGTTCTCAACCAGGAACAGGTGCCACTGAAGCTTTCTTT. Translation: CASSQPGTGATEAFF.

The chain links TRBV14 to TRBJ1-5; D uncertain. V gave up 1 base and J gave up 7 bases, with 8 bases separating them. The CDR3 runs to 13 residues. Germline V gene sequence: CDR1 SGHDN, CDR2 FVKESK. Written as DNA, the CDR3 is TGTGCCAGCAGCCAAGGTGAGAAGCAGCCCCAGCATTTT. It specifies CASSQGEKQPQHF. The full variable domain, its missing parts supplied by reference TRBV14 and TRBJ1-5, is EAGVTQFPSHSVIEKGQTVTLRCDPISGHDNLYWYRRVMGKEIKFLLHFVKESKQDESGMPNNRFLAERTGGTYSTLKVQPAELEDSGVYFCASSQGEKQPQHFGDGTRLSIL.